A single sample gave rise to the 20 T cell receptor beta chains below, sequenced in a study of early T cells in non-severe SARS-CoV-2 infection. TCRdb re-derived calls from the 5' RACE reads in MiXCR, one entry per CDR3 protein. The table records around 44,000 distinct CDR3 sequences, approximately 7.6% of them present only once. Sample: whole blood. The receptors here all came from an adult who was a healthcare worker with PCR-confirmed SARS-CoV-2 infection or an uninfected control (not recorded which).

This chain joins TRBV12-3 or TRBV12-4 and TRBJ1-3; 11 bases are a match to TRBD1. The junction had 11 bases not matched to a gene; V was cut back by 4 bases and J by 3 bases. The CDR3 consists of 18 residues. CDR3 bases: TGTGCCAGCAGTTCAAAGGCCGGACAGGGGGCTGTTGGAAACACCATATATTTT. This gives the protein CASSSKAGQGAVGNTIYF.

There are a few counts of this clonotype. The chain has TRBV20-1 and TRBJ2-3; a possible D gene is TRBD2 (7 bases). The CDR3 extends over 15 amino acids. Germline values: CDR1 DFQATT, CDR2 SNEGSKA (reference sequence). The germline V and J ends were trimmed by 2 bases and 0 bases, with 12 bases remaining between them. CDR3 protein: CSARWGGASTDTQYF. The CDR3 DNA is TGCAGTGCTAGATGGGGGGGGGCCAGCACAGATACGCAGTATTTT.

In this sample, this clonotype turned up many times. V is TRBV7-9 and J is TRBJ2-7; D might be TRBD2 (5 bases). The length of the CDR3 is 14 residues. Germline CDR1 SEHNR, CDR2 FQNEAQ (reference sequence). V lost 2 bases to trimming and J lost 4 bases, with 12 bases between them. CDR3 sequence: CASSLYGGEYEQYF. CDR3 in DNA: TGTGCCAGCAGCTTATACGGAGGAGAGTACGAGCAGTACTTC.

This clonotype appeared many times. The chain is built from TRBV19 and TRBJ2-1, with 9 bases lining up with TRBD2. This CDR3 contains 17 residues. The V segment lost 5 bases and the J segment 1 base; nucleotides outside the gene matches: 9. The germline gives CDR1 LNHDA, CDR2 SQIVND (reference sequence). CDR3 sequence (DNA): TGTGCCAGTAGTGAAATTTCGGCGGGGGGGTCCTACAATGAGCAGTTCTTC. This encodes CASSEISAGGSYNEQFF.

The chain recombines TRBV5-1 with TRBJ1-6; D call uncertain. Trimming took off 0 bases at V and 9 bases at J, with 10 bases between the two ends. The length of the CDR3 is 14 residues. Germline V lookup: CDR1 SGHRS, CDR2 YFSETQ. This CDR3 reads CASSLVGLPSPLHF. The DNA of the CDR3 is TGCGCCAGCAGCTTGGTCGGGCTCCCTTCACCCCTCCACTTT. Variable domain in full (rest from reference TRBV5-1 and TRBJ1-6): KAGVTQTPRYLIKTRGQQVTLSCSPISGHRSVSWYQQTPGQGLQFLFEYFSETQRNKGNFPGRFSGRQFSNSRSEMNVSTLELGDSALYLCASSLVGLPSPLHFGNGTRLTVT.

In this sample, this clonotype turned up a few times. The chain combines TRBV7-9 with TRBJ1-1; D may be TRBD1 (6 bases). The CDR3 runs to 14 residues. Germline V CDR1 and CDR2: SEHNR, FQNEAQ (reference sequence). The ends were cut back, 5 bases at V and 0 bases at J, with 10 bases in the middle. The CDR3 nucleotides are TGTGCCAGCAGCAGACAGGCAATGAACACTGAAGCTTTCTTT. Protein product: CASSRQAMNTEAFF.

V is TRBV28 and J is TRBJ2-6, with D possibly being TRBD2 (5 bases). The germline V gene encodes CDR1 MDHEN and CDR2 SYDVKM. This CDR3 has 15 residues. The V end lost 11 bases, the J end lost 2 bases, and 16 bases lay between the germline ends. CDR3 sequence: CAASLGVTGANVLTF. The CDR3 DNA is TGTGCCGCCTCGTTGGGAGTAACTGGGGCCAACGTCCTGACTTTC.

This clonotype was detected many times. The V gene is TRBV20-1, the J gene TRBJ2-7; weak D call: TRBD1 (5 bases). Germline CDR1 reads DFQATT; CDR2 reads SNEGSKA (reference sequence). Trimming took 3 bases from V and 3 from J, leaving 9 bases between them. This CDR3 is built from 12 residues. Here the CDR3 reads CSARDMSYEQYF. The CDR3 DNA sequence: TGCAGTGCTAGGGACATGAGCTACGAGCAGTACTTC.

This clonotype has only a few counts. This rearrangement joins TRBV3-1 to TRBJ1-5, with D unclear. The length of the CDR3 is 13 residues. Germline assignment: CDR1 LGHDT and CDR2 YNNKEL (reference sequence). V dropped 0 bases and J dropped 4 bases, with 4 bases sitting between them. DNA of the CDR3: TGTGCCAGCAGCCAAGACAGGAATCAGCCCCAGCATTTT. Protein product: CASSQDRNQPQHF.

The table lists this clonotype with many counts. Written as DNA, the CDR3 is TGTGCCAGCAGGGGGGACAGGGATTCCGGGGAGCTGTTTTTT. The encoded protein is CASRGDRDSGELFF. The chain employs TRBV6-1 and TRBJ2-2; TRBD1 matches 9 bases. The CDR3 is 14 residues long. The V gene's germline CDR1 is MNHNS and CDR2 SASEGT. V gave up 6 bases and J gave up 6 bases; unmatched junction bases: 5.

The genes are TRBV30 and TRBJ1-5; 7 bases agree with TRBD1. CDR1 and CDR2 from the germline V gene are GTSNPN and SVGIG (reference sequence). Germline trimming cut 2 bases from V and 3 bases from J; bases unmatched to any gene: 10. The CDR3 sequence is 16 residues long. CDR3 bases: TGTGCCTGGAGTTGGGGCAGGGGGACACTCAATCAGCCCCAGCATTTT. This encodes CAWSWGRGTLNQPQHF.

This clonotype was detected ten times or more. The genes are TRBV6-1 and TRBJ1-1; no firm D call. The V gene lost 2 bases and the J gene lost 2 bases, with 9 bases spanning the gap. The CDR3 runs to 14 residues. Germline CDR1 MNHNS, CDR2 SASEGT. The CDR3 region has the DNA TGTGCCAGCAGTGAATATACGGGTAACACTGAAGCTTTCTTT. Translation: CASSEYTGNTEAFF.

This clonotype was seen ten or more times. This chain links TRBV29-1 with TRBJ1-4; 7 nucleotides agree with TRBD1. This CDR3 is 13 amino acids long. J gave up 5 bases and V 4 bases, and 4 bases lay outside the gene matches. CDR1 and CDR2 (germline): SQVTM, ANQGSEA. In DNA, the CDR3 is TGCAGCGTTGTCCGGGACAGAAATGAAAAACTGTTTTTT. Amino acids: CSVVRDRNEKLFF.

This clonotype has more than one count but fewer than ten. The V and J genes are TRBV10-3 and TRBJ2-2; no clear D gene. Per germline, CDR1 ENHRY and CDR2 SYGVKD. Trimming stripped 4 bases from V and 7 bases from J, with 7 bases between. The CDR3 is 12 residues long. The CDR3 here is CAISGTDGELFF. Here the CDR3 DNA reads TGTGCCATCAGTGGAACGGACGGGGAGCTGTTTTTT.

The rearrangement uses TRBV29-1 and TRBJ1-3; 7 nucleotides agree with TRBD1. Germline V CDR1 and CDR2: SQVTM, ANQGSEA. This CDR3 spans 14 amino acids. Losses at the gene ends were 3 bases for V and 2 bases for J; bases not matched to a gene: 4. Here the CDR3 reads CSVEDRSPGNTIYF. CDR3 coding DNA: TGCAGCGTTGAGGACAGGTCTCCTGGAAACACCATATATTTT. Using reference TRBV29-1 and TRBJ1-3 for the parts outside the CDR3, the full variable domain is SAVISQKPSRDICQRGTSLTIQCQVDSQVTMMFWYRQQPGQSLTLIATANQGSEATYESGFVIDKFPISRPNLTFSTLTVSNMSPEDSSIYLCSVEDRSPGNTIYFGEGSWLTVV.

This clonotype was observed a handful of times. This chain joins TRBV15 and TRBJ2-3, with 7 positions matching TRBD2. This CDR3 comprises 14 residues. Germline trimming cut 6 bases from V and 1 base from J; bases unmatched to any gene: 4. Germline-derived CDR1 and CDR2 are LNHNV and YYDKDF (reference sequence). The CDR3 DNA follows: TGTGCCACCAGTTTTGGGGGGGGCACAGATACGCAGTATTTT. It codes for CATSFGGGTDTQYF.

This clonotype was recorded at least ten times. The DNA of the CDR3 is TGTGCCTGGAGTGTACCCCCCAGAGGGAACACTGAAGCTTTCTTT. The encoded protein is CAWSVPPRGNTEAFF. The chain joins TRBV30 to TRBJ1-1, with no clear D. Trimming took off 0 bases at V and 1 base at J, with 12 bases between the two ends. The CDR3 has 15 amino acids. Germline V gene lookup returns CDR1 GTSNPN and CDR2 SVGIG (reference sequence).

The genes are TRBV29-1 and TRBJ1-4; D call uncertain. The V end was cut by 7 bases, the J end by 0 bases, with 6 bases between. The CDR3 consists of 12 residues. Germline CDR1 and CDR2: SQVTM and ANQGSEA. The CDR3 DNA sequence: TGCAGCGGGCAGTCAACTAATGAAAAACTGTTTTTT. This sequence encodes CSGQSTNEKLFF. Full variable domain (remainder filled in from reference TRBV29-1 and TRBJ1-4): SAVISQKPSRDICQRGTSLTIQCQVDSQVTMMFWYRQQPGQSLTLIATANQGSEATYESGFVIDKFPISRPNLTFSTLTVSNMSPEDSSIYLCSGQSTNEKLFFGSGTQLSVL.

This clonotype has more than one count but fewer than ten. Relative to the germline gene, one junction end is altered; a read error may explain this. This rearrangement joins TRBV18 to TRBJ2-1, with D possibly called TRBD1 or TRBD2 (5 bases each). The germline V gene has CDR1 KGHSH and CDR2 LQKENI. The CDR3 length is 15 residues. CDR3 DNA sequence: TGTACCAGCTCACGAACGGGGCAAAATTCCAATGAGCAGTTCTTC. This codes for CTSSRTGQNSNEQFF.

On this clonotype itself: A read error may be the cause here, since a much bigger clone is one base away. This chain uses TRBV3-1 with TRBJ1-2; no clear D. Germline V gene sequence: CDR1 LGHDT, CDR2 YNNKEL (reference sequence). The CDR3 spans 14 residues. Trimming pared 4 bases from V and 0 bases from J, leaving 9 bases between. CDR3 amino acids: CASSRIAANYGYTF. The CDR3 DNA follows: TGTGCCAGCAGCCGGATTGCGGCTAACTATGGCTACACCTTC.